The source of this T cell receptor (beta chain) is a study of CD8+ T cells in alopecia areata. Turning to the study itself: Percentage of affected scalp area was the basis on which treated patients' severity was scored. General study results and limits: Against the mouse data, patients shared TCRs less clearly, possibly for HLA reasons. Across lesional scalp, and particularly alopecia totalis/universalis, clonality surpassed that of normal scalp.

TCR sequencing used cDNA made by reverse transcription of extracted RNA. The assay was immunoSEQ multiplex PCR, and TCRdb's table has in-frame clones only and misses some. The table shows roughly 110,000 clones, with 80% to 85% occurring only once. Trimming took 2 bases from V and 4 from J, leaving 13 bases between them. The CDR3 is 15 amino acids. The germline V gene has CDR1 MNHEY and CDR2 SMNVEV (reference sequence). Regarding this clone: Its antigen is unknown.

Treatment indicated: oral pan-JAK inhibitor, 5-10 mg twice daily. This sample comprised CD8+ T cells sorted from blood, obtained at week 24, from a patient treated with tofacitinib. The chain joins TRBV27 to TRBJ2-3; D possibly uses TRBD1 or TRBD2 (5 bases each). The sequence was collected from a human donor with alopecia areata. The CDR3 nucleotides read TGTGCCAGCAGTTTAGGGACGTCGGCTGCAGATACGCAGTATTTT. Translating it yields CASSLGTSAADTQYF.